The 26 T cell receptor beta chains below all came from one sample that was sequenced in a study of beta chain features in type 1 diabetes. The whole isolated RNA underwent reverse transcription, so sequencing captured expressed TCRB transcripts. Libraries were prepared by immunoSEQ multiplex PCR; TCRdb keeps only in-frame clonotypes and omits some of them. The data show roughly 450,000 clones, over 11% seen once. The sequenced material came from naive CD4+ T cells from blood. The receptors come from a man aged 25-45 years in good health.

This sequence joins TRBV7-2 and TRBJ2-5; no reliable D call. CDR1 and CDR2 (germline): SGHTA, FQGNSA. V lost 4 bases to trimming and J lost 2 bases, with 8 bases between them. CDR3 size: 13 residues. CDR3 loop: CASSSGPQETQYF. As DNA, the CDR3 is TGTGCCAGCAGCTCGGGCCCGCAAGAGACCCAGTACTTC.

This sequence joins TRBV4-3 and TRBJ2-5, with TRBD1 as a possible D gene (6 bases). The germline gives CDR1 LGHNA, CDR2 YSLEER. The CDR3 extends over 15 amino acids. Trimming cost V 2 bases and J 5 bases, with 15 bases left between them. The CDR3 DNA is TGCGCCAGCAGCCAACTACAGGGCCCGGGGGAGACCCAGTACTTC. It translates to CASSQLQGPGETQYF.

V usage is TRBV11-2 and J usage is TRBJ2-7; TRBD1 is a possible D gene (6 bases). Germline V lookup: CDR1 SGHAT, CDR2 FQNNGV. V lost 2 bases and J lost 7, with 21 bases in between. This CDR3 is built from 16 residues. CDR3 loop: CASSLSIRQGIGEQYF. The CDR3 DNA reads TGTGCCAGCAGCTTATCTATTCGTCAGGGGATAGGGGAGCAGTACTTC. Drawing the rest from reference TRBV11-2 and TRBJ2-7, the complete variable domain is EAGVAQSPRYKIIEKRQSVAFWCNPISGHATLYWYQQILGQGPKLLIQFQNNGVVDDSQLPKDRFSAERLKGVDSTLKIQPAKLEDSAVYLCASSLSIRQGIGEQYFGPGTRLTVT.

This clone was seen more than once but under ten times. In the same sample, other DNA sequences code for this CDR3. The V gene is TRBV6-6, the J gene TRBJ2-7, with D tentatively TRBD1 (5 bases). Trimming removed 5 bases at V and 5 bases at J, with 7 bases between. The CDR3 is made up of 11 amino acids. The germline gives CDR1 MNHNY, CDR2 SVGAGI (reference sequence). The CDR3 region is CASSPGHEQYF. CDR3 DNA: TGTGCCAGCAGTCCAGGGCACGAGCAGTACTTC.

This chain joins TRBV14 and TRBJ2-1; D tentatively reads TRBD1 or TRBD2 (6 bases each). This CDR3 contains 12 residues. V shed 4 bases and J shed 13 bases, with 14 bases lying between them. The V gene's germline CDR1 is SGHDN and CDR2 FVKESK. The CDR3 DNA is TGTGCCAGCAGCCTTTTGGGGGGCGTCCAGTTCTTC. It is translated as CASSLLGGVQFF.

The chain has TRBV9 and TRBJ2-2, with D maybe TRBD1 (5 bases). The germline V and J ends were trimmed by 0 bases and 6 bases, with 12 bases remaining between them. The CDR3 has 15 amino acids. Germline CDR1 is SGDLS and CDR2 is YYNGEE. The CDR3 sequence is CASSVGAGNAGELFF. The CDR3 DNA reads as TGTGCCAGCAGCGTAGGAGCAGGGAATGCCGGGGAGCTGTTTTTT. The full variable domain, completed using reference TRBV9 and TRBJ2-2, is DSGVTQTPKHLITATGQRVTLRCSPRSGDLSVYWYQQSLDQGLQFLIQYYNGEERAKGNILERFSAQQFPDLHSELNLSSLELGDSALYFCASSVGAGNAGELFFGEGSRLTVL.

This clone occurred a few times. J is TRBJ2-5 and V is TRBV9, with a weak D call TRBD1 (6 bases). This CDR3 contains 15 residues. The V gene lost 3 bases and the J gene lost 5 bases, with 17 bases spanning the gap. From germline, CDR1 is SGDLS and CDR2 YYNGEE. The CDR3 loop reads CASSALGTRGETQYF. The CDR3 DNA sequence: TGTGCCAGCAGCGCCCTCGGGACAAGGGGGGAGACCCAGTACTTC.

This clone was seen a few times. The CDR3 loop reads CASSLGSENTEAFF. The CDR3 region has the DNA TGTGCCAGCTCACTCGGATCGGAGAACACTGAAGCTTTCTTT. The J gene is TRBJ1-1, the V gene TRBV18; no reliable D call. CDR3 size: 14 residues. The V gene's germline CDR1 is KGHSH and CDR2 LQKENI. V was trimmed by 4 bases and J by 1 base, leaving 10 bases between them.

The gene calls are TRBV27 and TRBJ2-3, with 7 nucleotides matching TRBD1. V shed 5 bases, J shed 1 base, and the junction held 6 bases outside the gene matches. The V gene's germline CDR1 is MNHEY and CDR2 SMNVEV (reference sequence). This CDR3 spans 15 amino acids. CDR3 nucleotide sequence: TGTGCCAGCAGTACAGGGGCATTCCGCACAGATACGCAGTATTTT. This translates into CASSTGAFRTDTQYF.

This clone occurred a few times. The chain links TRBV30 to TRBJ1-4; D is ambiguous. Per the germline V gene, CDR1 is GTSNPN and CDR2 is SVGIG (reference sequence). Trimming pared 0 bases from V and 5 bases from J, leaving 7 bases between. The CDR3 has 13 residues. Here the CDR3 reads CAWSVQRNEKLFF. The CDR3 DNA follows: TGTGCCTGGAGTGTACAGCGGAATGAAAAACTGTTTTTT.

The chain is built from TRBV9 and TRBJ2-1, with 10 bases fitting TRBD2. Trimming took 2 bases from V and 6 from J; bases not matched to a gene: 2. This CDR3 comprises 14 residues. Germline V gene sequence: CDR1 SGDLS, CDR2 YYNGEE. The CDR3 loop reads CASSVLAGANEQFF. CDR3 nucleotide sequence: TGTGCCAGCAGCGTGCTAGCGGGGGCCAATGAGCAGTTCTTC.

J is TRBJ2-3 and V is TRBV5-1, with 7 positions matching TRBD2. The CDR3 loop spans 15 amino acids. The germline V gene encodes CDR1 SGHRS and CDR2 YFSETQ. V gave up 1 base and J gave up 5 bases; unmatched junction bases: 7. CDR3 residues: CASSLWAGAGDTQYF. The CDR3 nucleotides read TGCGCCAGCAGCTTGTGGGCGGGAGCGGGAGATACGCAGTATTTT.

This clone came up a few times. The chain is built from TRBV6-5 and TRBJ1-5; D is undetermined. The CDR3 extends over 15 amino acids. Trimming left V 2 bases short and J 4 bases short, with 12 bases between. Germline CDR1 is MNHEY and CDR2 is SVGAGI. CDR3 protein: CASSYNGIYNQPQHF. In DNA form, the CDR3 reads TGTGCCAGCAGTTACAACGGGATCTATAATCAGCCCCAGCATTTT.

The chain carries TRBV7-9 and TRBJ1-3; D may be TRBD1 (5 bases). The V end was cut by 6 bases, the J end by 0 bases, with 9 bases between. The CDR3 has 14 amino acids. The germline V gene has CDR1 SEHNR and CDR2 FQNEAQ (reference sequence). The CDR3 sequence: CASRSGHSGNTIYF. The CDR3 DNA sequence: TGTGCCAGCAGGTCCGGACACTCTGGAAACACCATATATTTT.

This clone was counted a few times. The J gene is TRBJ2-5, the V gene TRBV7-3, with D perhaps TRBD1 (5 bases). Trimming cost V 5 bases and J 9 bases, with 16 bases left between them. Germline values: CDR1 SGHTA, CDR2 FQGTGA. CDR3 length: 13 amino acids. The CDR3 sequence is CASSATELGPQYF. The CDR3 DNA reads as TGTGCCAGCAGCGCGACAGAGCTAGGGCCCCAGTACTTC.

In its sample, this clone was seen a few times. V is TRBV7-2 and J is TRBJ2-7, with D perhaps TRBD1 (6 bases). V was shortened by 3 bases and J by 4 bases, with 13 bases between the two germline ends. Germline V gives CDR1 SGHTA, CDR2 FQGNSA. The CDR3 consists of 14 residues. The DNA for the CDR3 is TGTGCCAGCAGCTTCGACAGGCTTCGATACGAGCAGTACGTC. Translated, it gives CASSFDRLRYEQYV.

The rearrangement links TRBV14 to TRBJ2-1, with D possibly being TRBD2 (5 bases). CDR1 SGHDN and CDR2 FVKESK come from the germline V gene. This CDR3 comprises 12 residues. Trimming removed 5 bases at V and 12 bases at J, with 14 bases between. This CDR3 is CASSARAGAQFF. DNA for the CDR3: TGTGCCAGCAGCGCCCGGGCGGGTGCGCAGTTCTTC.

The table lists this clone with a few counts. The V gene is TRBV7-6, the J gene TRBJ2-1, with D maybe TRBD2 (5 bases). The CDR3 loop spans 13 amino acids. Germline V gene data show CDR1 as SGHVS and CDR2 as FNYEAQ. Between the trimmed V and J ends, which lost 5 bases and 7 bases, there was a span of 12 bases. The CDR3 DNA follows: TGTGCCAGCAGCCTGCAAACTAGAAATGAGCAGTTCTTC. Translated: CASSLQTRNEQFF.

This chain uses TRBV19 with TRBJ1-5; D is unresolved. CDR1 and CDR2 from the germline V gene are LNHDA and SQIVND (reference sequence). V was clipped by 3 bases and J by 7 bases, with 7 bases between them. CDR3 length: 12 residues. The CDR3 region has the DNA TGTGCCAGTAGTATGGTACGGCAGCCCCAGCATTTT. This encodes CASSMVRQPQHF.

On this clone: This CDR3 is also generated by other DNA sequences in the sample. This rearrangement joins TRBV20-1 to TRBJ2-3; TRBD1 might be the D (6 bases). V was clipped by 6 bases and J by 5 bases, with 9 bases between them. CDR3 size: 11 residues. Germline CDR1 DFQATT, CDR2 SNEGSKA (reference sequence). Here the CDR3 DNA reads TGCAGTGCGCGCAGGGGAGATACGCAGTATTTT. This codes for CSARRGDTQYF.

The gene calls are TRBV29-1 and TRBJ2-3; 12 nucleotides match TRBD2. V was pared by 6 bases and J by 1 base, with 8 bases of the junction left unmatched. This CDR3 spans 16 amino acids. Germline CDR1 SQVTM, CDR2 ANQGSEA. The CDR3 loop reads CSVSLAGGWGTDTQYF. The CDR3 DNA is TGCAGCGTCTCACTAGCGGGGGGTTGGGGCACAGATACGCAGTATTTT.

This clone was seen a handful of times. The rearrangement links TRBV18 to TRBJ1-2; D is uncertain. This CDR3 spans 15 amino acids. Germline CDR1 and CDR2: KGHSH and LQKENI. Trimming removed 2 bases from V and 0 bases from J, with 10 bases in between. This chain's CDR3 is CASSPSGVSNYGYTF. The CDR3 DNA sequence: TGTGCCAGCTCACCAAGCGGGGTTTCTAACTATGGCTACACCTTC.

This chain joins TRBV5-1 and TRBJ1-4, with TRBD1 matching 8 bases. Germline CDR1 is SGHRS and CDR2 is YFSETQ. This CDR3 region has 13 residues. J lost 8 bases, V lost 4 bases, and 4 bases had no gene match. The CDR3 loop reads CASSPTGEEKLFF. The CDR3 bases are TGCGCCAGCAGCCCGACAGGGGAAGAAAAACTGTTTTTT.

The chain employs TRBV14 and TRBJ1-2, with D hard to call. Deletions cut 0 bases from V and 7 bases from J, with 3 bases between. CDR1 is SGHDN, CDR2 FVKESK, per germline. This CDR3 has 11 amino acids. CDR3 protein: CASSQDAGYTF. CDR3 DNA sequence: TGTGCCAGCAGCCAAGATGCTGGCTACACCTTC.

CDR3 in DNA: TGTGCCAGCAGCAAAAAGGACATCTCCTACGAGCAGTACGTC. Its protein product is CASSKKDISYEQYV. The V and J genes are TRBV21-1 and TRBJ2-7; TRBD1 is the table's D call, not checked against the DNA. TRBV21-1 is given as a pseudogene. The CDR3 consists of 14 residues.

In its sample, this clone was seen a few times. The chain uses TRBV18 and TRBJ2-4; no clear D gene. Trimming left V 0 bases short and J 0 bases short, with 12 bases between. The CDR3 sequence is 17 residues long. Per germline, CDR1 KGHSH and CDR2 LQKENI. Here the CDR3 DNA reads TGTGCCAGCTCACCACCGGGTACCCGACTAGCCAAAAACATTCAGTACTTC. Translation: CASSPPGTRLAKNIQYF.